This T cell receptor (beta chain) originates from a study of HIV-infected patients and healthy controls (dated by TCRdb to the mid-2010s). General notes on the study: The question the study tested was whether immune perturbation and reconstitution could be captured by deep TCR repertoire sequencing of small blood samples from HIV patients.

SuperScript III was used to reverse transcribe 500 ng RNA with primers targeting the alpha and beta constant regions. Alpha and beta chain libraries were generated separately via chain-specific third strand synthesis with multiplexing indices. To avoid primer bias, the protocol used one single primer pair to amplify every rearrangement within a chain, and the protocol also attached molecular barcodes to each cDNA molecule. The SP2 sequencing primer site and a random hexamer were carried on a 5' RACE adapter, to which purified cDNA was joined by T4 RNA Ligase 1. Second strand synthesis was primed from the SP2 site with Phusion polymerase, using slow temperature ramps to favor optimal annealing. The 12-nucleotide barcode on each molecule comprised two random hexamer sequences, both introduced before amplification and concatenated. An amplification PCR of around 25 cycles with P5s and P7 primers came after a short first PCR that had added P5 and P7 adapter elements plus a second index. The libraries went through 27 PCR cycles in total, were quantified on a Qubit, were sized on a Bioanalyzer, and were diluted to around 4.4 nM. Normalized libraries were sequenced on an Illumina MiSeq with 2 x 250 paired-end kits. Reverse transcription reactions were cleaned up on MinElute columns and eluted into around 10 ul Tris-Cl. Adapter ligations ran for around 20 hours at 16 degrees C and were afterwards cleaned with AMPure XP beads at a 1:1 ratio. Turning to the authors' computational methods: A modified Decombinator processed the demultiplexed FASTQ files and output V, J, insert and barcode information. Sequences sharing a barcode but differing from the dominant sequence were discarded as errors, and barcodes clustered at Levenshtein distance 3 were counted to estimate original cDNA molecules. The R packages ineq, vegan, igraph and RCytoscape were used for downstream analyses, together with IMGT nomenclature and CDR3 definitions. The authors computed V gene usage over distinct sequences and counted each TCR a single time to avoid skew from clonal expansion. Unique CDR3 amino acid sequences within a donor were connected in similarity networks whenever two sequences differed by a single Levenshtein edit. Published HIV-specific CDR3s (roughly 92 alpha, 700 or so beta) and CMV-specific CDR3s (approximately 13 alpha, under 300 beta) were assembled and queried against the repertoires. It was shown by random subsampling to size-matched repertoires that the decreased diversity of patients was not caused by their lower sequence numbers. TCRdb passed the public sequencing reads through fastp at Q25 and MiXCR, retaining productive beta sequences. Rows with one shared CDR3 protein collapse into an entry with the most common genes and DNA. These V and J calls originate from TCRdb's pipeline instead of the authors' own analysis. This sample lists over 10,000 distinct CDR3 sequences; approximately 11% were detected once. Together, the top ten hold about 6% of the sample.

The table lists this clonotype with many counts. The specificity of this receptor is unknown. It has no much larger one-base neighbor in the sample; base qualities were not kept. The germline V gene (reference sequence) yields SGHNT for CDR1 and YYREEE for CDR2. The CDR3 contains 15 residues, cysteine and phenylalanine counted. Solely the CDR3 DNA is kept, with 45 bases framed from the first base. The V end gives up 0 bases and the J end 10 bases, leaving 10 bases in the junction not matched to a gene. What the authors observed across the whole study: Unequal numbers of distinct sequences between patients and controls complicated comparisons, and size-matching overweighted rare events from HIV-infected data. HLA typing of donors was not performed in the study. Only sixteen HIV-infected individuals were processed, which the authors considered a major limit on how widely the findings apply. During therapy, HIV-associated CDR3s significantly decreased in frequency, while CMV-associated CDR3s did not change significantly, though most became more frequent. Alpha-beta chain pairing was not determined in the samples. Oligoclonality may be reflected in the significantly higher mean Gini indices of HIV-infected repertoires compared with controls. The dynamics of distinct T-cell subpopulations could not be separated, and sequencing depth was restricted, because whole blood was used. Size-matched repertoire data did not replicate the apparent post-therapy recovery of the Gini index in HIV-infected patients. The observed differences in diversity were not explained by the slight differences in age and sex profiles between the study cohorts. Alpha-chain CDR3s from MAIT cells appeared at high frequency in healthy controls but were severely depleted in HIV+ repertoires. Healthy control repertoires showed roughly threefold more distinct CDR3s and higher Shannon diversity than untreated HIV+ repertoires. Eight alpha and eight beta V genes showed significantly different mean usage between HIV-infected patients and controls. Healthy controls shared more CDR3s between individuals than HIV+ patients, by Jaccard index and by count of highly shared sequences.

Since whole blood was used without any cell fractionation, the repertoire reflected all peripheral T cells in unsorted form. As controls, roughly nine uninfected healthy donors were sampled, and a few of those donors gave samples twice, about 3 months apart. A roughly 2.7 ml sample of peripheral blood was drawn into Tempus tubes for RNA extraction. Residual genomic DNA was removed with the TURBO-DNase kit and globin mRNA was depleted with GLOBINclear. The receptor comes from an adult in good health. This sequence uses TRBV5-4 and TRBJ2-1, with 7 bases matching TRBD2. Input material: blood. The DNA sequence follows: TGTGCCAGCAGCTTGGTGGGGCGGGAGTCCGCGGAGCAGTTCTTC. This encodes CASSLVGRESAEQFF. Here the CDR3 is joined to the reference TRBV5-4 and TRBJ2-1 genes, and the full variable domain is: ETGVTQSPTHLIKTRGQQVTLRCSSQSGHNTVSWYQQALGQGPQFIFQYYREEENGRGNFPPRFSGLQFPNYSSELNVNALELDDSALYLCASSLVGRESAEQFFGPGTRLTVL.